Many counts were recorded for the clone carrying this TCR beta chain. TCRdb passed the RT-PCR reads through MiXCR, listing each CDR3 protein once. Of 650,000 to 800,000 distinct CDR3 sequences in the sample, approximately 14% were seen once. The V gene lost 6 bases and the J gene lost 2 bases, with 11 bases spanning the gap. Germline V gives CDR1 DFQATT, CDR2 SNEGSKA (reference sequence). This CDR3 spans 12 amino acids. Specimen: memory CD4+ T cells from blood. This chain joins TRBV20-1 and TRBJ2-7; the D is unclear. The sequence was collected from a female donor in good health, serving as a healthy control. The chain's CDR3 is CSATELTYEQYF. In DNA, the CDR3 is TGCAGTGCGACGGAGCTAACCTACGAGCAGTACTTC.